Listed here are 16 T cell receptor beta chains from one sample, sequenced in a study of OX40 agonist ivuxolimab in advanced cancers. Library generation was performed with the immunoSEQ multiplex PCR assay. TCRdb took this table from immuneACCESS and kept in-frame rearrangements with V and J called. Such tables lack part of the clones; where checked against another copy, unresolved V genes explain under half of the gap, and the rest is unexplained. The table for this sample lists roughly 80,000 clones; around 86% of them were counted only once. The biggest ten clones account for under 2.5% of the sample. The sample in question was CD4+ or CD8+ T cells sorted from blood, obtained in a trial of the OX40 agonist ivuxolimab. Receptors were obtained from an adult with an advanced solid tumor such as melanoma, head and neck, liver or kidney cancer.

The CDR3 here is CASSFSGGELFF. For the CDR3, the DNA is TGTGCCAGCAGCTTTTCGGGCGGGGAGCTGTTTTTT. V gene TRBV7-6 combines with J gene TRBJ2-2, with D unresolved. The germline V gene encodes CDR1 SGHVS and CDR2 FNYEAQ. The CDR3 is made up of 12 amino acids. V gave up 3 bases and J gave up 7 bases, with 6 bases separating them.

V gene TRBV10-3 combines with J gene TRBJ2-1; D is undetermined. Trimming pared 3 bases from V and 7 bases from J, leaving 10 bases between. The CDR3 has 13 residues. Germline V gene lookup returns CDR1 ENHRY and CDR2 SYGVKD. This CDR3 reads CAISDLSWNEQFF. The CDR3 coding sequence is TGTGCCATCAGTGACCTAAGTTGGAATGAGCAGTTCTTC.

This clone has only one observation. V gene TRBV6-1 combines with J gene TRBJ1-1; D call uncertain. Germline CDR1 is MNHNS and CDR2 is SASEGT. This CDR3 spans 14 amino acids. V lost 3 bases and J lost 5, with 13 bases in between. DNA for the CDR3: TGTGCCAGCAGTGATCGACTCCAGGTAACTGAAGCTTTCTTT. Its translation is CASSDRLQVTEAFF.

J is TRBJ2-7 and V is TRBV27, with D maybe TRBD2 (5 bases). The length of the CDR3 is 16 residues. From germline, CDR1 is MNHEY and CDR2 SMNVEV (reference sequence). V was pared by 4 bases and J by 5 bases, with 21 bases between. CDR3 nucleotides: TGTGCCAGCAGTTCCCCCTCGGGGATTAAGGCGCACGAGCAGTACTTC. It encodes CASSSPSGIKAHEQYF.

The rearrangement joins TRBV29-1 to TRBJ2-7, with D perhaps TRBD1 (6 bases). Looked up from germline, CDR1 is SQVTM and CDR2 is ANQGSEA. V was clipped by 4 bases and J by 3 bases, with 10 bases between them. This CDR3 spans 12 amino acids. The CDR3 nucleotides are TGCAGCGTTGCGGACAGCTACTACGAGCAGTACTTC. Protein product: CSVADSYYEQYF.

This chain uses TRBV25-1 with TRBJ1-3; 7 nucleotides agree with TRBD1. With V trimmed by 4 bases and J by 0 bases, 9 bases remained unmatched. Germline CDR1 MGHDK, CDR2 SYGVNS. The CDR3 totals 17 residues. CDR3 DNA: TGTGCCAGCAGTGCAAGACAGGGCCCCGACTCTGGAAACACCATATATTTT. Encoded protein: CASSARQGPDSGNTIYF.

CDR3 nucleotide sequence: TGCGCCAGCAGCTCCGGGACTAGCGGGACGGTCAGTTCCTACGAGCAGTACTTC. This codes for CASSSGTSGTVSSYEQYF. The J gene is TRBJ2-7, the V gene TRBV5-1; the match to TRBD2 covers 13 bases. V gave up 3 bases and J gave up 1 base; unmatched junction bases: 10. Germline loops: CDR1 SGHRS, CDR2 YFSETQ. CDR3 length equals 18 residues.

The chain couples TRBV19 to TRBJ2-5; no reliable D call. Germline loops: CDR1 LNHDA, CDR2 SQIVND (reference sequence). CDR3 length: 15 amino acids. V lost 3 bases, J lost 5 bases, and 16 bases lay in between. CDR3 sequence reads: CASSMRLVFGETQYF. As DNA, the CDR3 is TGTGCCAGTAGTATGCGACTTGTCTTCGGGGAGACCCAGTACTTC.

The V call is TRBV5-4, the J call TRBJ2-3; 13 bases match TRBD2. CDR1 and CDR2 (germline): SGHNT, YYREEE (reference sequence). CDR3 length equals 16 residues. V dropped 4 bases and J dropped 1; count of bases not matched to a gene: 3. CDR3 nucleotides: TGTGCCAGCAGCCCTGGACTAGCGGGGGGCACAGATACGCAGTATTTT. It is translated as CASSPGLAGGTDTQYF.

The chain couples TRBV9 to TRBJ2-5; 11 bases are a match to TRBD2. The CDR3 loop spans 15 amino acids. The V gene's germline CDR1 is SGDLS and CDR2 YYNGEE. Trimming removed 3 bases from V and 5 bases from J; junction bases left unmatched: 6. CDR3 coding DNA: TGTGCCAGCAGCGCACTAGCGGGGGAGGGGGAGACCCAGTACTTC. Residues: CASSALAGEGETQYF.

The chain carries TRBV6-1 and TRBJ1-6; D gene uncertain. V lost 1 base and J lost 0, with 7 bases in between. From germline, CDR1 is MNHNS and CDR2 SASEGT. The length of the CDR3 is 16 residues. This CDR3 reads CASSEDRSSYNSPLHF. CDR3 coding DNA: TGTGCCAGCAGTGAAGACCGGAGCTCCTATAATTCACCCCTCCACTTT.

This clone was counted once. The rearrangement joins TRBV4-2 to TRBJ1-5, with D perhaps TRBD1 (6 bases). With 0 bases removed from V and 2 bases from J, the gap between germline ends came to 11 bases. This CDR3 is 16 amino acids long. Germline lookup yields CDR1 LGHNA and CDR2 YNFKEQ. CDR3: CASSQDRGGGNQPQHF. The CDR3 DNA follows: TGTGCCAGCAGCCAAGATAGGGGGGGCGGCAATCAGCCCCAGCATTTT.

The chain joins TRBV11-3 to TRBJ2-1; TRBD2 is a possible D gene (6 bases). Trimming took 5 bases from V and 3 from J, leaving 14 bases between them. CDR1 and CDR2 from the germline V gene are SGHNT and YENEEA. The CDR3 spans 15 residues. The CDR3 nucleotides read TGTGCCAGCAGCGCCGGGAGAGGGTTCTACAATGAGCAGTTCTTC. As protein: CASSAGRGFYNEQFF.

This chain links TRBV19 with TRBJ1-2; 10 positions agree with TRBD1. The trim removed 4 bases at V and 2 bases at J, leaving 4 bases unmatched. The CDR3 loop spans 15 amino acids. Germline CDR1 reads LNHDA; CDR2 reads SQIVND (reference sequence). The CDR3 reads CASSSPGQGNYGYTF. In DNA, the CDR3 is TGTGCCAGTAGTAGCCCGGGACAGGGGAACTATGGCTACACCTTC.

The chain employs TRBV11-2 and TRBJ2-7; D unclear. The germline V and J ends were trimmed by 7 bases and 3 bases, with 7 bases remaining between them. Germline V gene lookup returns CDR1 SGHAT and CDR2 FQNNGV. The CDR3 spans 11 residues. Here the CDR3 DNA reads TGTGCCAGCAACAACGTCTACGAGCAGTACTTC. Its protein is CASNNVYEQYF.

This clone occurred many times. The V and J genes are TRBV19 and TRBJ1-1; D is perhaps TRBD1 (5 bases). Germline CDR1 and CDR2: LNHDA and SQIVND (reference sequence). Trimming took 1 base from V and 6 from J, leaving 12 bases between them. The CDR3 is 14 amino acids. The CDR3 region is CASSIAGTFAEAFF. DNA of the CDR3: TGTGCCAGTAGTATAGCTGGGACCTTCGCTGAAGCTTTCTTT. The full variable domain, in which reference TRBV19 and TRBJ1-1 provide the parts outside the CDR3, is DGGITQSPKYLFRKEGQNVTLSCEQNLNHDAMYWYRQDPGQGLRLIYYSQIVNDFQKGDIAEGYSVSREKKESFPLTVTSAQKNPTAFYLCASSIAGTFAEAFFGQGTRLTVV.